This TCR beta chain was found in a study of T cells expressing NK-cell markers. Study information: From sorted CD3+CD56+NKG2C+, CD3+CD56+NKG2C- and CD3+CD56-NKG2C+ T cells came the TCR beta repertoires. One of the eight sequenced donors was seronegative, whereas the other seven were HCMV-seropositive. Findings and limits, study-wide: In a handful of donors, dominant CD3+CD56+NKG2C+ clones formed about 1.0-7.0% of CD8+ cells.

TCR beta cDNA was generated via 5'RACE template switching incorporating UMIs. TCRdb re-called the 5' RACE reads and gives one entry per CDR3 protein, without DNA. The sample data list under 500,000 distinct CDR3 sequences. To note about this clonotype: Its antigen remains unknown.

This CDR3 contains 15 residues. The sequence derives from a woman between 18 and 69 years old in good health. The sequencing input was blood T cells: a sorted CD56 or NKG2C T cell subset, CD4+ or CD8+ T cells, or bulk PBMC T cells (not recorded which). This chain joins TRBV12-3 or TRBV12-4 and TRBJ1-5; with no DNA, the TCRdb D assignment of TRBD1 cannot be verified. This CDR3 reads CASSTGQGYNQPQHF.